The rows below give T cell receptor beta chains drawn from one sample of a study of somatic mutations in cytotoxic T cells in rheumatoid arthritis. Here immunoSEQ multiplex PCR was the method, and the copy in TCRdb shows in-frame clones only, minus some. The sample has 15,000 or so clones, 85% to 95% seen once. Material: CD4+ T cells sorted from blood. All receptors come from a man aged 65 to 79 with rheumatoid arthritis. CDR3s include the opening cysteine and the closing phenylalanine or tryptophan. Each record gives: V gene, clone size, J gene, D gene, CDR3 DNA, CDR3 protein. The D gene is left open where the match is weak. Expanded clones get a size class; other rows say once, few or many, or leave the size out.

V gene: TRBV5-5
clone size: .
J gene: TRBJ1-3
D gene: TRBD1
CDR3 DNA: TGTGCCAGCAGCCCTGGAGGGACAGCGGAGGGAAACACCATATATTTT
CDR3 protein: CASSPGGTAEGNTIYF

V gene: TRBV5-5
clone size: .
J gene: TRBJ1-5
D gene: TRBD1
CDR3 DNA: TGTGCCAGCAGCAAGGGACAGGGGTACAATCAGCCCCAGCATTTT
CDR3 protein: CASSKGQGYNQPQHF

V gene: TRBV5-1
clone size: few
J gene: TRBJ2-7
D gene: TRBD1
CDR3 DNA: TGCGCCAGCAGCCCAGACAGGGTGAGGTACGAGCAGTACTTC
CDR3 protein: CASSPDRVRYEQYF

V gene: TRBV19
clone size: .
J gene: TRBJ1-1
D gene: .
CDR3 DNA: TGTGCCAGTAGTATTGTTTACACCTTTAACACTGAAGCTTTCTTT
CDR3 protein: CASSIVYTFNTEAFF

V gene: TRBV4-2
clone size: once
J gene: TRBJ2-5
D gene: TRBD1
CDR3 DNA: TGTGCCAGCAGCCCAAGGACAGGGAAGGTAGAGACCCAGTACTTC
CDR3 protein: CASSPRTGKVETQYF

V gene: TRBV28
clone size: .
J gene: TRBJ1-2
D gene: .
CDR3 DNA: TGTGCCACCTCAGGGGCTTTTAACTATGGCTACACCTTC
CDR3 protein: CATSGAFNYGYTF

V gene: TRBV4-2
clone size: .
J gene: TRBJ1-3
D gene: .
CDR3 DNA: TGTGCCAGCAGCCTCGAGGACAGTCCCGCCGGAAACACCATATATTTT
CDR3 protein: CASSLEDSPAGNTIYF

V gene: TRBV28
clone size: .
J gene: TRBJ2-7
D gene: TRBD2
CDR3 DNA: TGTGCCAGCAGTCAAAGGGGACTAGCGGGAGGTGGCACCTACGAGCAGTACTTC
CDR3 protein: CASSQRGLAGGGTYEQYF

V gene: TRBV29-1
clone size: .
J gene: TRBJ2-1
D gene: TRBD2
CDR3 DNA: TGCACGGGGGGGATCAATGAGCAGTTCTTC
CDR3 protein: CTGGINEQFF

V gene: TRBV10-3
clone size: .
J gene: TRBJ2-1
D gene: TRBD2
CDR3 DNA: TGTGCCATCGGCGGACTAGCGGGGGGGGTTTACAATGAGCAGTTCTTC
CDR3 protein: CAIGGLAGGVYNEQFF

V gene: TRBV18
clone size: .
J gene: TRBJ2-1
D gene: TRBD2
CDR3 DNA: TGTGCCAGCTCACCACCCTTAGCGGGTTTAACCCAGTTCTTC
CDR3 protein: CASSPPLAGLTQFF

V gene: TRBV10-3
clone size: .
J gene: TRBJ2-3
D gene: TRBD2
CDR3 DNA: TGTGCCATCAGCCAGGGACTAGCGGGGGGGGCAGATACGCAGTATTTT
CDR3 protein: CAISQGLAGGADTQYF

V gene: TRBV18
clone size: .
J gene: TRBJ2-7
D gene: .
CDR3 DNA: TGTGCCAGCTCACCACGGGAGACCGACGAGCAGTACTTC
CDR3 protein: CASSPRETDEQYF

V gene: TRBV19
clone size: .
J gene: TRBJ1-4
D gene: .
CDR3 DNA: TGTGCCAGTAGTTTCGGCGGGGCTCGGGAAAAACTGTTTTTT
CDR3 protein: CASSFGGAREKLFF

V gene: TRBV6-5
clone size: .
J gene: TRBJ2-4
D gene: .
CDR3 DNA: TGTGCCAGCAGGAGTGCTCAGGGGATGCAGTACTTC
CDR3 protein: CASRSAQGMQYF

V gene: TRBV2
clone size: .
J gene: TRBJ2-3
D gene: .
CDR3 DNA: TGTGCCAGCAGTGGTCCTAGCGGAGGGGGGGGTGCGCAGTATTTT
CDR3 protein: CASSGPSGGGGAQYF

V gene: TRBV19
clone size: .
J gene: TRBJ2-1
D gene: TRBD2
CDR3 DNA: TGTGCCAGTAGTCTCACAACGGGACTAGCGGGGGGAAATGAGCAGTTCTTC
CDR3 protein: CASSLTTGLAGGNEQFF

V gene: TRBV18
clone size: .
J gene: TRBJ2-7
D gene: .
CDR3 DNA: TGTGCCAGCTCACCCCCCGGGGGGGAGGACAGGAGGACCTACGAGCAGTACTTC
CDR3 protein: CASSPPGGEDRRTYEQYF

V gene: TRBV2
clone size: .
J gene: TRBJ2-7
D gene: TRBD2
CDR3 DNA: TGTGCCAGCGCCCCTCGGACTAGCGGGAGTCACAGATCCTACGAGCAGTACTTC
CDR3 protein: CASAPRTSGSHRSYEQYF

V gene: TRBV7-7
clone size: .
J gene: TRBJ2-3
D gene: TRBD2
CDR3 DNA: TGTGCCAGCAGCCCGGGACTAGACGGGGATACGCAGTATTTT
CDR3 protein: CASSPGLDGDTQYF

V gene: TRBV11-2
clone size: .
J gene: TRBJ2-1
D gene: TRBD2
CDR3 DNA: TGTGCCAGCAGCTTAGTCCTAGCTAGCGGTGAGCAGTTCTTC
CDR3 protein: CASSLVLASGEQFF

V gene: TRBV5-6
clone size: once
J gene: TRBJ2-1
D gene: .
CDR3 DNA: TGTGCCAGCAGCTTGCTCAGGGCTGGCAATGAGCAGTTCTTC
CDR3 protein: CASSLLRAGNEQFF

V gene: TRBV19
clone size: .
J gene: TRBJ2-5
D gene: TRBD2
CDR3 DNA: TGTGCCAGTAGTATAGAGGGCTGGACTAGCGGGGGGGTTCGGACCCAGTACTTC
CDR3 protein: CASSIEGWTSGGVRTQYF

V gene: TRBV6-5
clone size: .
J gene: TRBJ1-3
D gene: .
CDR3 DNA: TGTGCCAGCAGTCCCCGGAGGTCTGGAAACACCATATATTTT
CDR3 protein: CASSPRRSGNTIYF

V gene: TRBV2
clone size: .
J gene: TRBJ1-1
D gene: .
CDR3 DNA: TGTGCCAGCAGACTCAGGGAGGACACTGAAGCTTTCTTT
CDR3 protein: CASRLREDTEAFF